These T cell receptor beta chains were read from a single sample in a study of post-analysis software for immune sequencing data. TCRdb recomputed calls from the PCR reads with MiXCR, one row per CDR3 protein. Altogether 450,000 or so distinct CDR3 sequences are present, around 40% being singletons, with the ten largest covering 9.5% to 13%. Sequenced input: blood. All receptors derive from a girl aged 10 to 17 with multiple sclerosis. The CDR3 runs from the conserved cysteine through the conserved F or W. The D gene is left open where the match is weak. A row's size may be missing; if present it is once, few, many or a size class.

TRBJ2-3 NA TRBV11-2 TRBD2 TGTGCCAGCAGCTCGCTAGCGGTTAGCACAGATACGCAGTATTTT CASSSLAVSTDTQYF
TRBJ2-7 NA TRBV5-1 NA TGCGCCAGCAGCTTTCTCACTAGTCCGGAGGGCTACGAGCAGTACTTC CASSFLTSPEGYEQYF
TRBJ1-4 NA TRBV7-2 NA TGTGCCAGCAGCTTAGGGTTTGGGGTCACAACTAATGAAAAACTGTTTTTT CASSLGFGVTTNEKLFF
TRBJ2-5 NA TRBV10-3 NA TGTGCCATCAGTGATGGTGGTTGGGAGACCCAGTACTTC CAISDGGWETQYF
TRBJ2-7 NA TRBV24-1 NA TGTGCCACCGGTGATGGGAGGTACGAGCAGTACTTC CATGDGRYEQYF
TRBJ2-7 NA TRBV6-2/TRBV6-3 NA TGTGCCAGCAGCACACCGGGACCCTATAGTGAGCAGTACTTC CASSTPGPYSEQYF
TRBJ2-1 NA TRBV12-3/TRBV12-4 TRBD2 TGTGCCAGCAGTTTTCTAGTTGCGCGGGAGGGGTACAATGAGCAGTTCTTC CASSFLVAREGYNEQFF
TRBJ2-7 NA TRBV6-2/TRBV6-3 NA TGTGCCAGCAGTTACAGCGAGGACCTCCCCTACGAGCAGTACTTC CASSYSEDLPYEQYF
TRBJ2-1 many TRBV6-4 NA TGTGCCAGCAGTGACTCGGACAACAATGAGCAGTTCTTC CASSDSDNNEQFF
TRBJ2-5 NA TRBV5-1 NA TGCGCCAGCAGCTTGCTGGGGGTTGGAGAGACCCAGTACTTC CASSLLGVGETQYF
TRBJ2-7 NA TRBV7-9 NA TGTGCCAGCAGCTTAGTTACGGGGCGGGTCGAGCAGTACTTC CASSLVTGRVEQYF
TRBJ2-1 NA TRBV20-1 TRBD2 TGCAGTGCTAGAGCTCCGACTAGCGGCAGGGGCCTATACAATGAGCAGTTCTTC CSARAPTSGRGLYNEQFF
TRBJ1-4 NA TRBV20-1 TRBD1 TGCAGTGCTAGAGATCAGTGGGGACAGGGGACTAATGAAAAACTGTTTTTT CSARDQWGQGTNEKLFF
TRBJ1-1 NA TRBV2 NA TGTGCCAGCAGATACACAGGGTCCCCGAACACTGAAGCTTTCTTT CASRYTGSPNTEAFF
TRBJ2-3 NA TRBV7-3 TRBD2 TGTGCCAGCAGCATACTAGCGGGAGGCACAGATACGCAGTATTTT CASSILAGGTDTQYF
TRBJ2-7 NA TRBV20-1 NA TGCAGTGCTAGACCCGGTCCAGAGACCCGGTACTTC CSARPGPETRYF
TRBJ2-7 NA TRBV12-3/TRBV12-4 NA TGTGCCAGCAGTTTAAGATGGCTCGAGCAGTACTTC CASSLRWLEQYF
TRBJ2-7 NA TRBV7-9 NA TGTGCCAGCAGCTTTTCGTTGGGGATAGTCTACGAGCAGTACTTC CASSFSLGIVYEQYF
TRBJ2-1 few TRBV27 TRBD2 TGTGCCAGCAGTTTAATCCAGCGGGATTGGAATGAGCAGTTCTTC CASSLIQRDWNEQFF
TRBJ1-1 few TRBV20-1 NA TGCAGTGCTAGGGGAGGTTGGAACGCTGAAGCTTTCTTT CSARGGWNAEAFF
TRBJ2-1 NA TRBV11-2 NA TGTGCCAGCAGCTTAGGCAGGGCCCATGAGCAGTTCTTC CASSLGRAHEQFF
TRBJ1-2 NA TRBV7-3 NA TGTGCCAGCAGCCCGACGGGGCAGGGCTATGGCTACACCTTC CASSPTGQGYGYTF
TRBJ1-4 NA TRBV4-3 NA TGCGCCAGCAGCCAAGATATAACTAAGAATGAAAAACTGTTTTTT CASSQDITKNEKLFF
TRBJ2-1 few TRBV28 TRBD2 TGTGCCAGCAGTTCGGGACTAGCGGACAATGAGCAGTTCTTC CASSSGLADNEQFF
TRBJ1-5 NA TRBV28 TRBD1 TGTGCCAGCAGTCTCCGCCGACAGGGGGAAGGGCCCCAGCATTTT CASSLRRQGEGPQHF
TRBJ1-5 few TRBV6-6 NA TGTGCCAGCAGCTCAGTATCAAACGGCAATCAGCCCCAGCATTTT CASSSVSNGNQPQHF
TRBJ2-1 NA TRBV4-3 NA TGCGCCAGCAGCCATACACTAGGGACCTTTAGCTCCTACAATGAGCAGTTCTTC CASSHTLGTFSSYNEQFF
TRBJ1-2 NA TRBV28 NA TGTGCCAGCAGTCCCAAGGACCTTCCCCCAATTGGGGGGTACACCTTC CASSPKDLPPIGGYTF
TRBJ2-7 few TRBV20-1 TRBD1 TGCAGTGCTAGGACGACAGGGGGCTCCTACGAGCAGTACTTC CSARTTGGSYEQYF
TRBJ2-7 few TRBV12-3/TRBV12-4 NA TGTGCCAGCAATATGGGCTACGAGCAGTACTTC CASNMGYEQYF
TRBJ2-7 NA TRBV3-1 TRBD1 TGTGCCAGCAGCCTACAGGGGGCTGGCGGGAGTACCTACGAGCAGTACTTC CASSLQGAGGSTYEQYF
TRBJ2-7 NA TRBV18 NA TGTGCCAGCTCACCAGGCGTACCCTACGAGCAGTACTTC CASSPGVPYEQYF
TRBJ2-3 few TRBV12-5 TRBD1 TGTGCTAGTGGTTTGTTTACAGGGGGCACAGATACGCAGTATTTT CASGLFTGGTDTQYF
TRBJ1-5 NA TRBV4-1 TRBD1 TGCGCCAGCAGCCGCCCGGGACAGGGTACCAATCAGCCCCAGCATTTT CASSRPGQGTNQPQHF
TRBJ2-7 NA TRBV6-2/TRBV6-3 TRBD2 TGTGCCAGCAGTTCGGGACTAGCGGGAGGTGTCTACTACGAGCAGTACTTC CASSSGLAGGVYYEQYF
TRBJ2-7 few TRBV20-1 NA TGCAGTGCTAGAGATCCTCCAATGCCGTACTTC CSARDPPMPYF
TRBJ2-4 many TRBV6-2/TRBV6-3 NA TGTGCCAGCAGTCCCACAGTGTCCATTCAGTACTTC CASSPTVSIQYF
TRBJ1-2 NA TRBV4-1 NA TGCGCCAGCAGCCAAGATGGACCATCCTATGGCTACACCTTC CASSQDGPSYGYTF
TRBJ2-1 many TRBV29-1 NA TGCAGCGTCGCTGACAGGTTAGATGAGCAGTTCTTC CSVADRLDEQFF
TRBJ2-5 few TRBV24-1 NA TGTGCCACCAGTGATTTAAGCGTAGAGACCCAGTACTTC CATSDLSVETQYF
TRBJ2-7 few TRBV5-1 TRBD1 TGCGCCAGCAGCTTGGATCTGACAGGGACCCCCTACGAGCAGTACTTC CASSLDLTGTPYEQYF
TRBJ2-3 few TRBV12-3/TRBV12-4 NA TGTGCCAGCAGTTTGTGGCTCGATACAGATACGCAGTATTTT CASSLWLDTDTQYF
TRBJ2-7 NA TRBV12-3/TRBV12-4 NA TGTGCCAGCAGTTTATCCACTAACTCCTACGAGCAGTACTTC CASSLSTNSYEQYF
TRBJ2-7 many TRBV29-1 TRBD2 TGCAGCGTGAAAACTGGGACTAGCGGGAGCGTGTACGAGCAGTACTTC CSVKTGTSGSVYEQYF
TRBJ2-5 NA TRBV7-2 NA TGTGCCAGCAGCTTAGGACTAGTGGAGACCCAGTACTTC CASSLGLVETQYF
TRBJ2-5 few TRBV7-2 TRBD1 TGTGCCAGCAGCAAGGGGGCAGCCCAAGAGACCCAGTACTTC CASSKGAAQETQYF
TRBJ2-6 NA TRBV28 NA TGTGCCAGCAGTTTGGCAGGGAGCTCTGGGGCCAACGTCCTGACTTTC CASSLAGSSGANVLTF
TRBJ1-5 few TRBV20-1 NA TGCAGTGCTAGTTCCCCAGGGGATAGTCAGCCCCAGCATTTT CSASSPGDSQPQHF
TRBJ2-5 many TRBV28 NA TGTGCCAGCAGTTTAGGGGAACGGGAGACCCAGTACTTC CASSLGERETQYF
TRBJ2-1 few TRBV12-3/TRBV12-4 NA TGTGCCAGCAGTTTATCGCTCGACGGTGAGCAGTTCTTC CASSLSLDGEQFF
TRBJ2-7 NA TRBV28 NA TGTGCCAGCAGTTTACGAGGGACGTTTCTCTACGAGCAGTACTTC CASSLRGTFLYEQYF